This TCR beta chain is drawn from a study of blood T cells in healthy people across ages. General study points: Roughly linearly, TCR beta diversity per million T cells fell as age increased. Fewer expanded clones and more diversity marked long-lived versus aged donors.

For the second PCR, which ran for about 6 to 11 cycles, a sample-barcoded 5' primer and a J-beta primer mix were used. Each TCR beta cDNA got a 12-nucleotide random molecular identifier. Each CDR3 protein is one row after TCRdb ran MiXCR on the 5' RACE reads. The sample holds about a million distinct CDR3 sequences, approximately 38% seen once. Each sample yielded at least 6 micrograms of PBMC total RNA. The CDR3 loop spans 14 amino acids. Trimming took off 3 bases at V and 8 bases at J, with 14 bases between the two ends. This clonotype occurred a few times. Its target is unknown. The sequence was collected from a young man in good health. The chain uses TRBV12-3 or TRBV12-4 and TRBJ2-1; tentatively, D is TRBD2 (5 bases). Sequencing used blood. CDR3 in DNA: TGTGCCAGCAGTTTTTCTTTGGGAGTCCATGAGCAGTTCTTC. Translated: CASSFSLGVHEQFF.